The entry below describes one T cell receptor beta chain. The antigen remains undetermined. Trimming removed 6 bases at V and 4 bases at J, with 15 bases between. The CDR3 length is 13 residues. Germline values: CDR1 DFQATT, CDR2 SNEGSKA (reference sequence). TCRdb processed the reads anew with MiXCR; each CDR3 protein has one entry. The sample holds roughly 230,000 distinct CDR3 sequences; approximately 24% are singletons and the top ten take 15% to 20%. The data originate from a study of T cell repertoires in cytomegalovirus infection. Study details: Both a matching HLA type and CMV infection were indicated by public TCR beta signatures.

Broader study findings: The cumulative frequency of public TCR beta families identified carriers of CMV plus the relevant HLA.

Sequencing input: CD8+ T cells from PBMCs. This receptor was taken from a human donor in good health (CMV status not recorded). Some clones in this sample may be carry-over from other donors' samples. The chain couples TRBV20-1 to TRBJ1-2, with TRBD1 as a possible D gene (6 bases). Here the CDR3 reads CSAWDTGSYGYTF. The CDR3 nucleotides are TGCAGTGCCTGGGACACGGGAAGCTATGGCTACACCTTC.